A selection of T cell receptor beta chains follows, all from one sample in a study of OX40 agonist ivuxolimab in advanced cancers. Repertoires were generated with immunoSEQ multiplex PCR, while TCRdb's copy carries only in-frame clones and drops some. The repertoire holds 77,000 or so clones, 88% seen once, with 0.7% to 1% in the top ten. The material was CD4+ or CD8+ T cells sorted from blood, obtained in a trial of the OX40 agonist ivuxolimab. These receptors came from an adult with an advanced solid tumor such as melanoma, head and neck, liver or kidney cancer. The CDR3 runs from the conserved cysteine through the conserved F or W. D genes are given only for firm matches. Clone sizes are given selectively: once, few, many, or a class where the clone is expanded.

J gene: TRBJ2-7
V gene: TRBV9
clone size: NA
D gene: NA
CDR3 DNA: TGTGCCAGCAGCGTAGCTGATAACAGATACGAGCAGTACTTC
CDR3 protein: CASSVADNRYEQYF

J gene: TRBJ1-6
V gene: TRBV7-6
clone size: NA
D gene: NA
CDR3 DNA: TGTGCCAGCTCTTTACAGAGTAATTCACCCCTCCACTTT
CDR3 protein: CASSLQSNSPLHF

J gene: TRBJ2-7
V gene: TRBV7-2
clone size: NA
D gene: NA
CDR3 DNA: TGTGCCAGCAGCCCCGGACAGATCGCCGACGAGCAGTACTTC
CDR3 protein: CASSPGQIADEQYF

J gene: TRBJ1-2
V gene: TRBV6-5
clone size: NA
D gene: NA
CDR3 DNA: TGTGCCACCTCCGGATTGATCGGTGGCTACACCTTC
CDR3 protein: CATSGLIGGYTF

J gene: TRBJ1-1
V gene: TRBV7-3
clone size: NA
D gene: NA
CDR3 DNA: TGTGCCAGCAGCTTCGGGGGTAGGGCTGAAGCTTTCTTT
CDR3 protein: CASSFGGRAEAFF

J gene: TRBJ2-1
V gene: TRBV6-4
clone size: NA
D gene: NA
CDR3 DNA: TGTGCCAGCAGTGCCCAACCCTCGATGAGCTCCTACAATGAGCAGTTCTTC
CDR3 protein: CASSAQPSMSSYNEQFF

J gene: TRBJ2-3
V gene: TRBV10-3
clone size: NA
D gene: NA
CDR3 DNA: TGTGCCATCAGTATGCGGGCCCGCGGGGATAACACAGATACGCAGTATTTT
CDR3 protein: CAISMRARGDNTDTQYF

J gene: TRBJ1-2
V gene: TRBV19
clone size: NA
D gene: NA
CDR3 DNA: TGTGCCAGTAGTATTGGGCGGGGATGGGGCTACACCTTC
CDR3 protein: CASSIGRGWGYTF

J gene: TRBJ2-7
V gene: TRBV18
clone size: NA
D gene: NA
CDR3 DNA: TGTGCCAGCTCACCCCGAGGTCTCCCTGGACTTTTCTCCGAGCAGTACTTC
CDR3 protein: CASSPRGLPGLFSEQYF

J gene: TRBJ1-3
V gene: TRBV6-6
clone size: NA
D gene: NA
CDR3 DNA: TGTGCCAGCACAGGGGTCCTTGGAAACACCATATATTTT
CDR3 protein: CASTGVLGNTIYF

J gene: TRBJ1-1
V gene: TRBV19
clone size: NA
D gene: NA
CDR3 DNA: TGTGCCAGTACACCCGGAACACCGGGCTGGAACACTGAAGCTTTCTTT
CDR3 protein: CASTPGTPGWNTEAFF

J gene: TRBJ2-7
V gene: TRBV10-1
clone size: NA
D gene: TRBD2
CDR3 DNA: TGCGCCAGCAGTCCCGGACTAGCGGGAGTCTACGAGCAGTACTTC
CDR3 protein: CASSPGLAGVYEQYF

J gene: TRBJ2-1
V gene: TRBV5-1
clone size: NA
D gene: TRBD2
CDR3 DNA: TGCGCCAGCAGCTCCACTAGCGGGCCGAGCTCCTACAATGAGCAGTTCTTC
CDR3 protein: CASSSTSGPSSYNEQFF

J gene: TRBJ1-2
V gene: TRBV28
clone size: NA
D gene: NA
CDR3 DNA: TGTGCCAGCAGTTTAGATAGGTATGGCTACACCTTC
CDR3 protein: CASSLDRYGYTF

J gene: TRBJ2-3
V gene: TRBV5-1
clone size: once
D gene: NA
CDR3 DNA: TGCGCCAGCAGCCCCCGGGGGGACGGGGGCCTCACAGATACGCAGTATTTT
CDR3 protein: CASSPRGDGGLTDTQYF

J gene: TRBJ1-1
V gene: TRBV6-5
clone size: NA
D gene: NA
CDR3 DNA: TGTGCCAGCAGGGGGAGACGGAGGGAAGCTTTCTTT
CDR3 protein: CASRGRRREAFF

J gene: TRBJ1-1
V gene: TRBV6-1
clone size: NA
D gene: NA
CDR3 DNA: TGTGCCAGCAGTCCCCCAGGGCTGGTTGAAGCTTTCTTT
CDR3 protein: CASSPPGLVEAFF

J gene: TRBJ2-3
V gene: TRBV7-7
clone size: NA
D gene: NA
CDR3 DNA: TGTGCTAGCAGCCCAAGATCCGGTGATACGCAGTATTTT
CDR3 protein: CASSPRSGDTQYF

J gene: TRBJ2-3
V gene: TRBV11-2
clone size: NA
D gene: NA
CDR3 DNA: TGTGCCAGCAGCTCGAGTACAGGGTCAGATACGCAGTATTTT
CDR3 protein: CASSSSTGSDTQYF

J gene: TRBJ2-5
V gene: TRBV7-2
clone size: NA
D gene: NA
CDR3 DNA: TGTGCCAGCAGCTTCGGCAGCCAAGAGACCCAGTACTTC
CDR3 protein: CASSFGSQETQYF

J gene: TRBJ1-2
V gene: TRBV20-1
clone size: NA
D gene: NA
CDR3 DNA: TGCAGTGCTAGGGGAGACTATGGCTACACCTTC
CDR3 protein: CSARGDYGYTF

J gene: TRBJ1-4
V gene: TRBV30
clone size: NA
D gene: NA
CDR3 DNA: TGTGCCTGCAACGATTGGACTAATGAAAAACTGTTTTTT
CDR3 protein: CACNDWTNEKLFF

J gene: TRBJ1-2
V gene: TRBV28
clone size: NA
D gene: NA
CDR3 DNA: TGTGCCAGCAGTTCCGGAGGGGCGGAGAGCTATGGCTACACCTTC
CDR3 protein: CASSSGGAESYGYTF

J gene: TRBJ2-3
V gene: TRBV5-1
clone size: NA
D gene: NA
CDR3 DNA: TGCGCCAGCAGCATGAGCACAGATACGCAGTATTTT
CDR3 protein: CASSMSTDTQYF

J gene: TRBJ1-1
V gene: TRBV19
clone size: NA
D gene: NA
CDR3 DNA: TGTGCCAGTAGTGGACAAGTTTTACAAACTTTCTTT
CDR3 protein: CASSGQVLQTFF

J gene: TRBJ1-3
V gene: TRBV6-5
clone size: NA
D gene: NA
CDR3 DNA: TGTGCCAGCAGTGTAGAACGGGGCTCTGGAAACACCATATATTTT
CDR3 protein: CASSVERGSGNTIYF

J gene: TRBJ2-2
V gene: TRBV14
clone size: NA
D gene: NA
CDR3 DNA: TGTGCCAGCAGCCAGGGAGTGGGGGAGCTGTTTTTT
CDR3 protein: CASSQGVGELFF

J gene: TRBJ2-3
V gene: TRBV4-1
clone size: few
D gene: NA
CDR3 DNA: TGCGCCAGCGAGGGGGGGCGGACAGATACGCAGTATTTT
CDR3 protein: CASEGGRTDTQYF

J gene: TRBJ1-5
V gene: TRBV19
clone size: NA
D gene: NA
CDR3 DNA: TGTGCCAGTAGTATAGAGGGGGTCGATCAGCCCCAGCATTTT
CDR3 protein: CASSIEGVDQPQHF